This entry lists 31 T cell receptor beta chains sequenced from one sample in a study of blood T cell repertoires in COVID-19. The protocol was immunoSEQ multiplex PCR, while the TCRdb copy is restricted to in-frame clones and leaves out a portion. Of roughly 360,000 clones in the sample, around 89% were seen once. The sequencing sample was made of PBMCs or T cells enriched from blood (not recorded which). The receptors originated from a woman aged 25 to 39 with acute COVID-19.

The chain recombines TRBV5-1 with TRBJ2-7, with TRBD1 identical over 9 bases. CDR1 and CDR2 from the germline V gene are SGHRS and YFSETQ. There are 14 residues in the CDR3. The ends lost 5 bases at V and 2 bases at J; junction bases unmatched: 5. This CDR3 reads CASRQTGGAYEQYF. The CDR3 bases are TGCGCCAGCAGACAGACAGGGGGGGCCTACGAGCAGTACTTC.

The gene calls are TRBV18 and TRBJ1-1, with 9 bases lining up with TRBD1. The CDR3 sequence is 15 residues long. V lost 6 bases and J lost 4; bases outside the gene matches: 9. From germline, CDR1 is KGHSH and CDR2 LQKENI. The CDR3 coding sequence is TGTGCCAGCTCGGGCGGGACAGGGTTGGGCACTGAAGCTTTCTTT. Translated, it gives CASSGGTGLGTEAFF.

This chain links TRBV7-9 with TRBJ1-6; the D gene is possibly TRBD1 (5 bases). CDR1 and CDR2 from the germline V gene are SEHNR and FQNEAQ (reference sequence). CDR3 size: 14 residues. V was cut by 8 bases and J by 7 bases, with 15 bases left in between. CDR3 sequence (DNA): TGTGCCAGCTCTAAAGGGCAGGGCAATTCACCCCTCCACTTT. Its protein product is CASSKGQGNSPLHF.

The rearrangement uses TRBV24-1 and TRBJ1-5; TRBD1 aligns across 12 bases. The CDR3 covers 17 residues. The J segment lost 0 bases and the V segment lost 4 bases, leaving 3 bases of the junction unmatched. Germline CDR1 is KGHDR and CDR2 is SFDVKD. The CDR3 loop is CATSEGDRGHSNQPQHF. In nucleotides, the CDR3 is TGTGCCACCAGTGAGGGGGACAGGGGGCATAGCAATCAGCCCCAGCATTTT.

The rearrangement uses TRBV4-1 and TRBJ2-7, with TRBD1 identical over 9 bases. Trimming removed 3 bases from V and 2 bases from J; junction bases left unmatched: 5. Germline-derived CDR1 and CDR2 are MGHRA and YSYEKL. This CDR3 is built from 15 residues. CDR3 DNA sequence: TGCGCCAGCAGCCATGACAGGGGGAATACCTACGAGCAGTACTTC. It translates to CASSHDRGNTYEQYF.

Points on this clone: Other DNA sequences within the sample encode an identical CDR3. The chain is built from TRBV6-5 and TRBJ1-4; 8 positions match TRBD1. Germline trimming cut 6 bases from V and 5 bases from J; bases unmatched to any gene: 5. This CDR3 has 14 amino acids. From germline, CDR1 is MNHEY and CDR2 SVGAGI. The CDR3, as DNA: TGTGCCAGCAGCCGGACAGGGAGCAATGAAAAACTGTTTTTT. Its translation: CASSRTGSNEKLFF.

V and J are TRBV9 and TRBJ2-5; tentatively, D is TRBD1 (6 bases). Germline CDR1 reads SGDLS; CDR2 reads YYNGEE. V lost 1 base and J lost 0, with 10 bases in between. The CDR3 has 15 residues. CDR3 DNA: TGTGCCAGCAGCGTAAGGGGGTATTACCAAGAGACCCAGTACTTC. Translated: CASSVRGYYQETQYF.

The V call is TRBV27, the J call TRBJ1-6; D might be TRBD1 (6 bases). The germline V gene encodes CDR1 MNHEY and CDR2 SMNVEV (reference sequence). This CDR3 comprises 18 residues. V was pared by 3 bases and J by 6 bases, with 21 bases between. The CDR3 coding sequence is TGTGCCAGCAGTTTGGGGTCTTTTAGGGGGTGGGGTAATTCACCCCTCCACTTT. Amino acids: CASSLGSFRGWGNSPLHF.

J is TRBJ1-2 and V is TRBV5-1, with D maybe TRBD1 (5 bases). Per germline, CDR1 SGHRS and CDR2 YFSETQ. The CDR3 spans 15 residues. The germline V and J ends were trimmed by 0 bases and 1 base, with 10 bases remaining between them. CDR3 nucleotide sequence: TGCGCCAGCAGCTTGGGTCGACAGAGTAACTATGGCTACACCTTC. Translated: CASSLGRQSNYGYTF.

The chain uses TRBV6-2 or TRBV6-3 and TRBJ2-3, with 9 bases identical to TRBD2. This CDR3 contains 17 residues. The V segment lost 2 bases and the J segment 1 base; nucleotides outside the gene matches: 7. CDR1 MNHEY and CDR2 SVGEGT come from the germline V gene. In DNA, the CDR3 is TGTGCCAGCAGTTACACTTTGACTAGCGGAGGCACAGATACGCAGTATTTT. It yields the protein CASSYTLTSGGTDTQYF.

The chain couples TRBV18 to TRBJ1-5; D ambiguous. The germline V gene has CDR1 KGHSH and CDR2 LQKENI. Trimming shortened V by 2 bases and J by 5 bases, and 10 bases separated the two germline ends. The CDR3 totals 14 residues. The CDR3 bases are TGTGCCAGCTCACCAGTAACAGAAGATCAGCCCCAGCATTTT. As protein: CASSPVTEDQPQHF.

The chain links TRBV7-6 to TRBJ2-4, with 9 bases lining up with TRBD1. The ends lost 5 bases at V and 7 bases at J; junction bases unmatched: 3. The CDR3 loop spans 13 amino acids. Germline CDR1 is SGHVS and CDR2 is FNYEAQ. CDR3 coding DNA: TGTGCCAGCAGCGAACAGGGGGCGAACATTCAGTACTTC. This codes for CASSEQGANIQYF.

This chain connects TRBV29-1 to TRBJ2-1; a possible D gene is TRBD1 (5 bases). CDR1 and CDR2 (germline): SQVTM, ANQGSEA. The CDR3 loop spans 16 amino acids. V lost 3 bases and J lost 0, with 15 bases in between. The CDR3 coding sequence is TGCAGCGTTGATGGGTTACAGGAGAGCTCCTACAATGAGCAGTTCTTC. It yields the protein CSVDGLQESSYNEQFF.

As for this clone: Additional DNA sequences in this sample encode the identical CDR3. The chain combines TRBV19 with TRBJ2-6, with 7 bases aligning to TRBD1. The germline CDR1 and CDR2 sequences are LNHDA and SQIVND (reference sequence). There are 15 residues in the CDR3. The V segment lost 8 bases and the J segment 3 bases; nucleotides outside the gene matches: 7. CDR3 amino acids: CASRRQGFGANVLTF. The CDR3, as DNA: TGTGCCAGTCGGAGACAGGGATTTGGGGCCAACGTCCTGACTTTC.

This chain joins TRBV2 and TRBJ1-6, with 8 bases fitting TRBD1. Looked up from germline, CDR1 is SNHLY and CDR2 is FYNNEI. The CDR3 has 16 residues. Losses at the gene ends were 7 bases for V and 1 base for J; bases not matched to a gene: 6. CDR3 loop: CASIRGQGSYNSPLHF. The CDR3 region has the DNA TGTGCCAGCATAAGAGGACAGGGATCCTATAATTCACCCCTCCACTTT.

The chain links TRBV6-6 to TRBJ2-7; TRBD1 matches 8 bases. Germline loops: CDR1 MNHNY, CDR2 SVGAGI (reference sequence). The trim removed 8 bases at V and 10 bases at J, leaving 10 bases unmatched. The CDR3 totals 12 residues. The CDR3: CASRPGQGGQYF. CDR3 nucleotide sequence: TGTGCCAGCCGCCCAGGACAGGGAGGTCAGTACTTC.

The chain uses TRBV4-1 and TRBJ1-1; TRBD1 matches at 8 bases. The V gene end was trimmed by 0 bases and the J gene end by 10 bases; junction bases not matched to a gene: 13. The CDR3 contains 16 residues. Germline V gene data show CDR1 as MGHRA and CDR2 as YSYEKL. The CDR3 DNA sequence: TGCGCCAGCAGCCAAGAATCCCAGTTGCAGGGGGCAGGAGCTTTCTTT. Translated: CASSQESQLQGAGAFF.

This clone was seen just once. The V call is TRBV7-9, the J call TRBJ2-7; D uncertain. Germline loops: CDR1 SEHNR, CDR2 FQNEAQ (reference sequence). Trimming cost V 5 bases and J 3 bases, with 14 bases left between them. The CDR3 spans 14 residues. This chain's CDR3 is CASSPATIGYEQYF. The CDR3 bases are TGTGCCAGCAGCCCCGCGACAATAGGCTACGAGCAGTACTTC.

CDR3 DNA sequence: TGTGCCATCAGTGACCGTCCACCCTTGACAGGCCTTAATGAAAAACTGTTTTTT. This translates into CAISDRPPLTGLNEKLFF. The rearrangement joins TRBV10-3 to TRBJ1-4; D is possibly TRBD1 (6 bases). The CDR3 consists of 18 residues. Germline CDR1 ENHRY, CDR2 SYGVKD. V was pared by 3 bases and J by 4 bases, with 21 bases between.

The chain joins TRBV6-2 or TRBV6-3 to TRBJ2-3; maybe TRBD1 (5 bases). The ends were cut back, 7 bases at V and 2 bases at J, with 16 bases in the middle. This CDR3 has 15 amino acids. Per the germline V gene, CDR1 is MNHEY and CDR2 is SVGEGT. The CDR3 protein is CASTPARGYTDTQYF. CDR3 DNA: TGTGCCAGCACCCCGGCAAGGGGATACACAGATACGCAGTATTTT.

V and J are TRBV6-6 and TRBJ2-1; possibly TRBD2 for D (6 bases). The CDR3 covers 16 residues. Germline CDR1 MNHNY, CDR2 SVGAGI (reference sequence). V was pared by 2 bases and J by 0 bases, with 11 bases between. The CDR3 spells CASSYLGGSSYNEQFF. The CDR3 bases are TGTGCCAGCAGTTACCTCGGGGGATCCTCCTACAATGAGCAGTTCTTC.

This chain connects TRBV2 to TRBJ2-2; 11 bases align to TRBD2. The CDR3 loop spans 14 amino acids. Germline values: CDR1 SNHLY, CDR2 FYNNEI. The ends lost 4 bases at V and 5 bases at J; junction bases unmatched: 0. The CDR3 coding sequence is TGTGCCAGCAGTGGACTAGCGGGGACCGGGGAGCTGTTTTTT. Its translation: CASSGLAGTGELFF.

The V gene is TRBV6-2 or TRBV6-3, the J gene TRBJ2-3; 14 bases line up with TRBD2. Unmatched junction bases numbered 6, after V lost 5 bases and J lost 5 bases. This CDR3 has 16 residues. Germline CDR1 reads MNHEY; CDR2 reads SVGEGT. In nucleotides, the CDR3 is TGTGCCAGCAGTCCCCCCGGGACTAGCGGGGGAGATACGCAGTATTTT. Protein product: CASSPPGTSGGDTQYF.

The chain combines TRBV24-1 with TRBJ2-5; 8 bases fit TRBD1. This CDR3 has 15 residues. V shed 7 bases, J shed 5 bases, and the junction held 11 bases outside the gene matches. The germline gives CDR1 KGHDR, CDR2 SFDVKD. The CDR3 is CATSQGQGLSETQYF. The CDR3 nucleotides read TGTGCCACCAGCCAAGGACAGGGACTGTCCGAGACCCAGTACTTC.

This rearrangement joins TRBV30 to TRBJ2-7; D possibly corresponds to TRBD2 (5 bases). Trimming left V 3 bases short and J 1 base short, with 10 bases between. The germline CDR1 and CDR2 sequences are GTSNPN and SVGIG (reference sequence). The CDR3 totals 13 residues. For the CDR3, the DNA is TGTGCCTGGAGCCGGGATCTTTCCTACGAGCAGTACTTC. Protein product: CAWSRDLSYEQYF.

The chain joins TRBV5-8 to TRBJ2-1; no reliable D call. This CDR3 has 11 amino acids. The germline V and J ends were trimmed by 3 bases and 8 bases, with 6 bases remaining between them. Germline loops: CDR1 SGHTS, CDR2 YDEGEE. This CDR3 is CASSSSYEQFF. The CDR3 DNA reads TGTGCCAGCAGCTCCTCGTATGAGCAGTTCTTC. Using reference TRBV5-8 and TRBJ2-1 for the parts outside the CDR3, the full variable domain is EAGVTQSPTHLIKTRGQQATLRCSPISGHTSVYWYQQALGLGLQFLLWYDEGEERNRGNFPPRFSGRQFPNYSSELNVNALELEDSALYLCASSSSYEQFFGPGTRLTVL.

The chain carries TRBV28 and TRBJ2-7; TRBD2 matches at 8 bases. J lost 0 bases, V lost 9 bases, and 10 bases had no gene match. Germline V CDR1 and CDR2: MDHEN, SYDVKM. The CDR3 runs to 15 residues. The CDR3 coding sequence is TGTGCCAGTAGCCCGGGGGGGGGAAACTCCTACGAGCAGTACTTC. It yields the protein CASSPGGGNSYEQYF.

The chain combines TRBV2 with TRBJ2-4, with D perhaps matching TRBD1 (6 bases). The CDR3 consists of 15 residues. Germline V gives CDR1 SNHLY, CDR2 FYNNEI. V lost 6 bases, J lost 1 base, and 13 bases lay in between. DNA for the CDR3: TGTGCCAGCAGACAGGGACCTGGGGCCAAAAACATTCAGTACTTC. Amino acids: CASRQGPGAKNIQYF.

The V gene is TRBV12-3 or TRBV12-4, the J gene TRBJ1-5; D call uncertain. The CDR3 covers 13 residues. V lost 0 bases and J 6 bases, leaving 6 bases between the germline ends. The chain's CDR3 is CASSLAGSQPQHF. Written as DNA, the CDR3 is TGTGCCAGCAGTTTAGCGGGGAGTCAGCCCCAGCATTTT.

The genes are TRBV9 and TRBJ2-7; 7 positions agree with TRBD1. Germline V gene data show CDR1 as SGDLS and CDR2 as YYNGEE. Trimming at V came to 0 bases and at J to 1 base, leaving 7 bases not matched to a gene. The length of the CDR3 is 16 residues. CDR3 nucleotide sequence: TGTGCCAGCAGCGTAGGGTACGGGACAGCGTCCTACGAGCAGTACTTC. This gives the protein CASSVGYGTASYEQYF.

The genes are TRBV6-5 and TRBJ2-7; TRBD1 might be the D (5 bases). Germline V gene lookup returns CDR1 MNHEY and CDR2 SVGAGI. The CDR3 consists of 15 residues. With 6 bases removed from V and 3 bases from J, the gap between germline ends came to 18 bases. The CDR3 reads CASSLKPGSVYEQYF. CDR3 DNA: TGTGCCAGCAGCCTGAAGCCAGGGTCTGTCTACGAGCAGTACTTC.